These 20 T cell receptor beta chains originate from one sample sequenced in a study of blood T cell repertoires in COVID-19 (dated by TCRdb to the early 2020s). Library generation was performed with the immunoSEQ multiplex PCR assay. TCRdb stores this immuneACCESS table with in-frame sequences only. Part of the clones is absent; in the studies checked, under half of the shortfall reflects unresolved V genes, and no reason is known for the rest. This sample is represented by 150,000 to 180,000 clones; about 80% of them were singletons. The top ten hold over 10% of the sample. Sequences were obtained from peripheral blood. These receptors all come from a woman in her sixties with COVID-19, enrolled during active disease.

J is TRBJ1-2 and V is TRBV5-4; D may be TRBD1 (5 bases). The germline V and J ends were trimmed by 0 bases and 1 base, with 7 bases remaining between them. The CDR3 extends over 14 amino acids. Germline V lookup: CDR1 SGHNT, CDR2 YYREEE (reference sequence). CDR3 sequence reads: CASSLAGGNYGYTF. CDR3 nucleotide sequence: TGTGCCAGCAGCTTGGCCGGGGGTAACTATGGCTACACCTTC.

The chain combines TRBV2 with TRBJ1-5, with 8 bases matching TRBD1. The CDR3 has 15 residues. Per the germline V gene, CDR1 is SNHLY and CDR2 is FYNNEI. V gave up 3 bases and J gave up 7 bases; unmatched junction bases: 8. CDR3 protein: CASSDWQGARQPQHF. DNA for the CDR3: TGTGCCAGCAGTGACTGGCAGGGGGCTAGGCAGCCCCAGCATTTT.

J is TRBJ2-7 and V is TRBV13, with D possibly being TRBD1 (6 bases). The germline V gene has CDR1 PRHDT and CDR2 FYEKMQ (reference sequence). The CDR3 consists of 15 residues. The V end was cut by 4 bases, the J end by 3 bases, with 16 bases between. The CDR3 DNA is TGTGCCAGCAGCTGGTACAGGGAGACGGGCTACGAGCAGTACGTC. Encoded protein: CASSWYRETGYEQYV.

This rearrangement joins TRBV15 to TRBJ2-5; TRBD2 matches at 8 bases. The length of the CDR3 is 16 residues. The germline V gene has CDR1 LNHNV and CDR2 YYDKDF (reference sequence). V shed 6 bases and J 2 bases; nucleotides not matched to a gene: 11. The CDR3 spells CATRGESGRAQETQYF. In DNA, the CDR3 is TGTGCCACCAGAGGGGAGAGCGGGAGAGCTCAAGAGACCCAGTACTTC. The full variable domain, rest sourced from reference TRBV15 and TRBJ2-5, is DAMVIQNPRYQVTQFGKPVTLSCSQTLNHNVMYWYQQKSSQAPKLLFHYYDKDFNNEADTPDNFQSRRPNTSFCFLDIRSPGLGDTAMYLCATRGESGRAQETQYFGPGTRLLVL.

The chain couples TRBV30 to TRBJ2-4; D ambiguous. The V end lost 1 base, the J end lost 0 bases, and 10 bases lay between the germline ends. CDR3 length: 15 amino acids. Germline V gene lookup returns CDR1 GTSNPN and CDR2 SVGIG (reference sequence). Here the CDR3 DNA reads TGTGCCTGGAGTGGCCCATTACTAGCCAAAAACATTCAGTACTTC. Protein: CAWSGPLLAKNIQYF.

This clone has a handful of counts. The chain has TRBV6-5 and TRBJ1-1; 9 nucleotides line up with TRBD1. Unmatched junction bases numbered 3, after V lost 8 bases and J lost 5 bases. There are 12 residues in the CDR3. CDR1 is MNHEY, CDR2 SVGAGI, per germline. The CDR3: CASGTGRTEAFF. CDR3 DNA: TGTGCCAGCGGGACAGGGCGTACTGAAGCTTTCTTT.

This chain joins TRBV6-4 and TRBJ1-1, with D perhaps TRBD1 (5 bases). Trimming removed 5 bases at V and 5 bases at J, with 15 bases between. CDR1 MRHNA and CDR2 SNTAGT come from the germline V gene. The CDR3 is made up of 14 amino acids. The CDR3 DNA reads TGTGCCAGCAGTTCACAGGCGGAAGGTACTGAAGCTTTCTTT. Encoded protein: CASSSQAEGTEAFF.

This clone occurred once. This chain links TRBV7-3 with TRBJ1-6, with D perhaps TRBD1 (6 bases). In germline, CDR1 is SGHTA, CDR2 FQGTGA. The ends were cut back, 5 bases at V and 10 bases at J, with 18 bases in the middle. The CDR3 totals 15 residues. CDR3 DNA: TGTGCCAGCAGCCTTGGGGCGGGGGCTCGATCACCCCTCCACTTT. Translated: CASSLGAGARSPLHF.

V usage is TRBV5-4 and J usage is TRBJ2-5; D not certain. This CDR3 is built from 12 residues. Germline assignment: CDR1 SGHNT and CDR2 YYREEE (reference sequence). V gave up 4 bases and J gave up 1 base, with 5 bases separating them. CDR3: CASSPSQETQYF. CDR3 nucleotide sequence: TGTGCCAGCAGCCCCTCCCAAGAGACCCAGTACTTC. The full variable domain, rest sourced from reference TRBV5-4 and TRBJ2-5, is ETGVTQSPTHLIKTRGQQVTLRCSSQSGHNTVSWYQQALGQGPQFIFQYYREEENGRGNFPPRFSGLQFPNYSSELNVNALELDDSALYLCASSPSQETQYFGPGTRLLVL.

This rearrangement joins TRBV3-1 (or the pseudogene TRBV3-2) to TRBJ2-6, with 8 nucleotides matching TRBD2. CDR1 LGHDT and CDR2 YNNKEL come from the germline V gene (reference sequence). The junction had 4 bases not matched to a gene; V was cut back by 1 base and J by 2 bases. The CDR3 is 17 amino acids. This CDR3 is CASSQGLAGTGANVLTF. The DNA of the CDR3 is TGTGCCAGCAGCCAAGGGCTAGCGGGTACTGGGGCCAACGTCCTGACTTTC.

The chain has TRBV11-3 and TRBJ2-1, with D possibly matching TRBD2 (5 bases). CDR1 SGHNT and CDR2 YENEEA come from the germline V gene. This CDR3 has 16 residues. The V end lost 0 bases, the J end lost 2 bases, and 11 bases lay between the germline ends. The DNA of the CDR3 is TGTGCCAGCAGCTTAGAGTGGACTTCCCCCTACAATGAGCAGTTCTTC. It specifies CASSLEWTSPYNEQFF.

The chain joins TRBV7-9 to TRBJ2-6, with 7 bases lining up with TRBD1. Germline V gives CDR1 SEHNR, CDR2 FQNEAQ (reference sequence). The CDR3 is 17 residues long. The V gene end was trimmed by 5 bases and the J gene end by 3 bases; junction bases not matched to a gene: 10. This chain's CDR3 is CASSRTGALGGANVLTF. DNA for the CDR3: TGTGCCAGCAGCCGGACAGGTGCCCTAGGTGGGGCCAACGTCCTGACTTTC. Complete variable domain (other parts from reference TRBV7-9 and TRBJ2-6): DTGVSQNPRHKITKRGQNVTFRCDPISEHNRLYWYRQTLGQGPEFLTYFQNEAQLEKSRLLSDRFSAERPKGSFSTLEIQRTEQGDSAMYLCASSRTGALGGANVLTFGAGSRLTVL.

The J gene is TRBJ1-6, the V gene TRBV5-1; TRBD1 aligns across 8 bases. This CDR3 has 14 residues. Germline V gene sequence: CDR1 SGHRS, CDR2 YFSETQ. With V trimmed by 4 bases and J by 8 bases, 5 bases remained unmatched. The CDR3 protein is CASSHGQGDSPLHF. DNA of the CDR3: TGCGCCAGCAGCCACGGACAGGGTGATTCACCCCTCCACTTT.

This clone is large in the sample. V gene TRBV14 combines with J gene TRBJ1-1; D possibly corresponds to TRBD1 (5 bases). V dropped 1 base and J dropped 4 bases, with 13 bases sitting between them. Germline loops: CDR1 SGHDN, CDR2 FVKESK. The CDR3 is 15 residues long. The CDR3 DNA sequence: TGTGCCAGCAGCCAAGCTGCAGGGATGGGCACTGAAGCTTTCTTT. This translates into CASSQAAGMGTEAFF.

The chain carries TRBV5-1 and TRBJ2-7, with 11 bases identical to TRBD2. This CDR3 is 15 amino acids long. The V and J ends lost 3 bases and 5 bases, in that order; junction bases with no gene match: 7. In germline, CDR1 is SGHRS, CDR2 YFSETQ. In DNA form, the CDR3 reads TGCGCCAGCAGCTCTCTTAGCGGGAGGGCCAACGAGCAGTACTTC. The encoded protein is CASSSLSGRANEQYF. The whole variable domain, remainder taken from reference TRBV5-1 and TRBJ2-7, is KAGVTQTPRYLIKTRGQQVTLSCSPISGHRSVSWYQQTPGQGLQFLFEYFSETQRNKGNFPGRFSGRQFSNSRSEMNVSTLELGDSALYLCASSSLSGRANEQYFGPGTRLTVT.

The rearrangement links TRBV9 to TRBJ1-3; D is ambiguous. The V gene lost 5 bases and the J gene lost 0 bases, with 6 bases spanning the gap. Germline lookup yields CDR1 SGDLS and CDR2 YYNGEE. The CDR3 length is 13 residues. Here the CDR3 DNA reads TGTGCCAGCAGGGCTGGCTCTGGAAACACCATATATTTT. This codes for CASRAGSGNTIYF.

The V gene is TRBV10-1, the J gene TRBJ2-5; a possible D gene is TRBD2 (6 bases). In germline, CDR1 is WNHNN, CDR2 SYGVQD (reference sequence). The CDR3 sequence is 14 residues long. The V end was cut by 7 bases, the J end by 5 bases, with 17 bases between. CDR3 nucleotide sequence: TGCGCCAGCACGGATCGGAGGGGTCGGGAGACCCAGTACTTC. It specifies CASTDRRGRETQYF.

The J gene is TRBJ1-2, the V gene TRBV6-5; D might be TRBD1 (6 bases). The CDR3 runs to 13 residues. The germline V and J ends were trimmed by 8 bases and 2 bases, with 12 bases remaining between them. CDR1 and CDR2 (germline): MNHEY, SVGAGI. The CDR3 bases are TGTGCCAGCCAAAGCAGGGGAAACTATGGCTACACCTTC. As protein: CASQSRGNYGYTF.

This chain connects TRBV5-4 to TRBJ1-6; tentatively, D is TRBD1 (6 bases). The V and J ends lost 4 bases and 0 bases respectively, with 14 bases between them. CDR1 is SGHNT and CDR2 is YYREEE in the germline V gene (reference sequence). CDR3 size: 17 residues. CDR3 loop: CASSRGQRSSYNSPLHF. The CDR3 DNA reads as TGTGCCAGCAGCCGTGGACAGAGAAGCTCCTATAATTCACCCCTCCACTTT. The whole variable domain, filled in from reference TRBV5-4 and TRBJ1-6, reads ETGVTQSPTHLIKTRGQQVTLRCSSQSGHNTVSWYQQALGQGPQFIFQYYREEENGRGNFPPRFSGLQFPNYSSELNVNALELDDSALYLCASSRGQRSSYNSPLHFGNGTRLTVT.

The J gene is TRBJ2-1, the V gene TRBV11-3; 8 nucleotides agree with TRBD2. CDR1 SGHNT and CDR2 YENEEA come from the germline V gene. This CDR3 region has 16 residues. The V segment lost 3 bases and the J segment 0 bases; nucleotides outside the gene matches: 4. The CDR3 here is CASSFRLAPSYNEQFF. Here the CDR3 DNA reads TGTGCCAGCAGCTTCCGACTAGCGCCCTCCTACAATGAGCAGTTCTTC.